These 16 T cell receptor beta chains were all obtained from the same sample, sequenced in a study of T-cell reconstitution after alpha-beta-depleted transplantation in children. Construction of the TCRbeta library involved unique molecular identifiers. Using its own MiXCR run on the PCR reads, TCRdb lists one record per CDR3 protein. The data show 800,000 to 1,000,000 distinct CDR3 sequences, with under 30% seen just once and about 28% held by the top ten. Sequencing was performed on PBMCs, mostly from graft donor cells, taken 360 days after TCRalphabeta/CD19-depleted stem cell transplant. These receptors originate from a boy in the first two years of life who had a stem cell transplant for SCID, so the T cells may come from the graft donor.

This clonotype was counted only a few times. The chain joins TRBV4-1 to TRBJ2-7; 10 positions match TRBD2. V trimming: 0 bases; J trimming: 1 base; junction bases outside the gene matches: 3. Germline loops: CDR1 MGHRA, CDR2 YSYEKL. CDR3 length equals 16 residues. As DNA, the CDR3 is TGCGCCAGCAGCCAAGACAGACTAGCGGGTTCCTACGAGCAGTACTTC. Amino acids: CASSQDRLAGSYEQYF.

The chain combines TRBV5-1 with TRBJ2-2; the D gene could be TRBD1 or TRBD2 (5 bases each). Trimming stripped 7 bases from V and 0 bases from J, with 13 bases between. CDR3 size: 15 residues. Germline V gene lookup returns CDR1 SGHRS and CDR2 YFSETQ. CDR3 residues: CASRDGRPNTGELFF. CDR3 sequence (DNA): TGCGCCAGCCGGGACGGGCGACCGAACACCGGGGAGCTGTTTTTT. Drawing the rest from reference TRBV5-1 and TRBJ2-2, the complete variable domain is KAGVTQTPRYLIKTRGQQVTLSCSPISGHRSVSWYQQTPGQGLQFLFEYFSETQRNKGNFPGRFSGRQFSNSRSEMNVSTLELGDSALYLCASRDGRPNTGELFFGEGSRLTVL.

The V and J genes are TRBV30 and TRBJ2-3; no clear D gene. This CDR3 contains 14 residues. CDR1 is GTSNPN, CDR2 SVGIG, per germline (reference sequence). V gave up 7 bases and J gave up 6 bases, with 20 bases separating them. In DNA, the CDR3 is TGTGCCTCTTCTGACACCGGCATGTGGGATACGCAGTATTTT. Its protein is CASSDTGMWDTQYF.

J is TRBJ2-7 and V is TRBV12-3 or TRBV12-4; D remains unclear. Trimming took off 6 bases at V and 2 bases at J, with 8 bases between the two ends. CDR3 size: 12 residues. This CDR3 is CASSQQTYEQYF. The CDR3 region has the DNA TGTGCCAGCAGCCAACAAACCTACGAGCAGTACTTC.

This clonotype was counted a few times. The J gene is TRBJ2-7, the V gene TRBV12-3 or TRBV12-4, with D hard to call. The V end was cut by 3 bases, the J end by 5 bases, with 11 bases between. The CDR3 loop spans 13 amino acids. CDR3 bases: TGTGCCAGCAGTTTGAACATGGTCAACGAGCAGTACTTC. Protein sequence: CASSLNMVNEQYF.

This clonotype was observed at least ten times. DNA of the CDR3: TGCGCCAGCAGCCCAGACTGGGGTCGTCCTGAACAGTACTTC. Protein: CASSPDWGRPEQYF. This chain links TRBV5-1 with TRBJ2-7; D is unresolved. The CDR3 has 14 amino acids. Trimming removed 4 bases at V and 10 bases at J, with 21 bases between. CDR1 is SGHRS, CDR2 YFSETQ, per germline.

This clonotype was seen more than once but under ten times. This chain links TRBV7-3 with TRBJ2-1, with D tentatively TRBD1 or TRBD2 (5 bases each). The CDR3 spans 15 residues. The germline V gene has CDR1 SGHTA and CDR2 FQGTGA. V was pared by 3 bases and J by 4 bases, with 13 bases between. The CDR3 region has the DNA TGTGCCAGCAGCTTGAAGAGGGGCGGTTACAATGAGCAGTTCTTC. Its protein is CASSLKRGGYNEQFF.

V usage is TRBV20-1 and J usage is TRBJ2-3, with 8 bases aligning to TRBD2. Germline CDR1 and CDR2: DFQATT and SNEGSKA (reference sequence). J was trimmed by 2 bases and V by 7 bases; bases with no gene match: 2. The CDR3 is 12 amino acids. For the CDR3, the DNA is TGCAGTGGTAGCGGGAACACAGATACGCAGTATTTT. Amino acid sequence: CSGSGNTDTQYF.

Ten or more counts support this clonotype. The rearrangement uses TRBV12-3 or TRBV12-4 and TRBJ2-3; 10 bases match TRBD1. The CDR3 contains 15 residues. Trimming took 5 bases from V and 3 from J; bases not matched to a gene: 5. For the CDR3, the DNA is TGTGCCAGCAGTCGGGACAGGGGAAGGACAGATACGCAGTATTTT. It yields the protein CASSRDRGRTDTQYF.

This clonotype appeared a few times. The gene calls are TRBV20-1 and TRBJ2-2; D perhaps matches TRBD1 (5 bases). V was trimmed by 2 bases and J by 2 bases, leaving 12 bases between them. The germline V gene encodes CDR1 DFQATT and CDR2 SNEGSKA (reference sequence). This CDR3 is 15 amino acids long. CDR3 coding DNA: TGCAGTGCTAGACCTCCCGACAGAAACACCGGGGAGCTGTTTTTT. The encoded protein is CSARPPDRNTGELFF.

This clonotype was counted only a few times. V usage is TRBV24-1 and J usage is TRBJ2-3; tentatively, D is TRBD2 (5 bases). The CDR3 totals 16 residues. V was shortened by 0 bases and J by 5 bases, with 14 bases between the two germline ends. From germline, CDR1 is KGHDR and CDR2 SFDVKD. The CDR3 sequence: CATSDLGRQRRDTQYF. CDR3 nucleotide sequence: TGTGCCACCAGTGATTTGGGGAGACAACGGCGAGATACGCAGTATTTT.

The sample holds a few counts of this clonotype. V is TRBV12-3 or TRBV12-4 and J is TRBJ1-5; no definite D call. The CDR3 totals 14 residues. Trimming cost V 2 bases and J 7 bases, with 12 bases left between them. The CDR3 protein is CASSLRWAPQPQHF. The CDR3 coding sequence is TGTGCCAGCAGTTTAAGGTGGGCACCGCAGCCCCAGCATTTT.

This chain uses TRBV28 with TRBJ2-1; 9 bases map to TRBD2. The CDR3 contains 12 residues. Per germline, CDR1 MDHEN and CDR2 SYDVKM. The junction had 3 bases not matched to a gene; V was cut back by 3 bases and J by 12 bases. The CDR3 is CASSFPGLAQFF. CDR3 DNA sequence: TGTGCCAGCAGTTTTCCGGGACTAGCGCAGTTCTTC.

There are a few counts of this clonotype. The chain is built from TRBV20-1 and TRBJ2-6; 10 bases map to TRBD2. The V gene's germline CDR1 is DFQATT and CDR2 SNEGSKA (reference sequence). J gave up 0 bases and V 3 bases, and 2 bases lay outside the gene matches. This CDR3 has 16 residues. CDR3 amino acids: CSASGLAVSGANVLTF. The CDR3 bases are TGCAGTGCTAGTGGACTAGCGGTCTCTGGGGCCAACGTCCTGACTTTC.

This clonotype was seen a few times. J is TRBJ2-1 and V is TRBV12-3 or TRBV12-4; TRBD1 matches at 8 bases. The CDR3 covers 15 residues. Trimming at V came to 4 bases and at J to 7 bases, leaving 9 bases not matched to a gene. DNA for the CDR3: TGTGCCAGCAGTTCAGGACAGGGAATTCGAAATGAGCAGTTCTTC. This translates into CASSSGQGIRNEQFF.

The rearrangement uses TRBV29-1 and TRBJ2-7, with TRBD2 as a possible D gene (6 bases). Deletions cut 6 bases from V and 7 bases from J, with 19 bases between. The CDR3 has 13 amino acids. Germline assignment: CDR1 SQVTM and CDR2 ANQGSEA. The CDR3 loop reads CSVPYGPRGEQYF. CDR3 bases: TGCAGCGTCCCATATGGGCCGCGGGGAGAGCAGTACTTC.